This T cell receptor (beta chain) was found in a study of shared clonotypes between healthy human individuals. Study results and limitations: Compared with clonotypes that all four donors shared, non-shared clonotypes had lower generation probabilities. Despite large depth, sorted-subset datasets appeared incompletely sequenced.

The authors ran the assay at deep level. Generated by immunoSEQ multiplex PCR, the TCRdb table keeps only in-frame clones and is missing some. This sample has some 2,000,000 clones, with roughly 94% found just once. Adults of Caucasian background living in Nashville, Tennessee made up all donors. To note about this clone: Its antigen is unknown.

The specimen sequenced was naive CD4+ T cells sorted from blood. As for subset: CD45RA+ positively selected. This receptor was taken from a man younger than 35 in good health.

The DNA for the CDR3 is TGTGCCAGCAGCTTGGACAAAGGAAACACCATATATTTT. This sequence encodes CASSLDKGNTIYF. This rearrangement joins TRBV5-6 to TRBJ1-3; D not certain. From germline, CDR1 is SGHDT and CDR2 YYEEEE. This CDR3 comprises 13 residues. Trimming pared 0 bases from V and 4 bases from J, leaving 5 bases between.